A single sample is the source of the 6 T cell receptor beta chains below, sequenced in a study of human T cells and chemical hapten exposure. The sample's time point: patch test 1, 2 weeks after DPC sensitization. Noted treatment: therapeutic diphenylcyclopropenone sensitization with weekly scalp DPC. TCRdb ran MiXCR on the RACE reads and lists one entry per CDR3 protein. The profile shows about 69,000 distinct CDR3 sequences, about 32% of them singletons. The sample in question was whole blood, obtained in connection with sensitization to the hapten diphenylcyclopropenone (DPC). Source of these receptors: a man aged 40-50 years with alopecia areata. Some clones in this sample may be carry-over from other donors' samples.

The chain employs TRBV27 and TRBJ2-1, with 15 bases identical to TRBD2. This CDR3 is built from 13 residues. V shed 10 bases, J shed 14 bases, and the junction held 9 bases outside the gene matches. CDR1 is MNHEY and CDR2 is SMNVEV in the germline V gene (reference sequence). CDR3 loop: CATTGLAGGGEFF. CDR3 bases: TGTGCCACTACGGGACTAGCGGGAGGTGGAGAGTTCTTC.

The chain recombines TRBV7-9 with TRBJ2-2; D not resolved. V was clipped by 1 base and J by 4 bases, with 7 bases between them. Per the germline V gene, CDR1 is SEHNR and CDR2 is FQNEAQ (reference sequence). The CDR3 contains 14 residues. The CDR3 loop is CASSLESVTGELFF. The CDR3 nucleotides read TGTGCCAGCAGCTTAGAAAGCGTCACCGGGGAGCTGTTTTTT.

The table lists this clonotype with a few counts. The rearrangement joins TRBV28 to TRBJ2-7; TRBD1 matches at 8 bases. Germline V gives CDR1 MDHEN, CDR2 SYDVKM. The V and J ends lost 7 bases and 5 bases, in that order; junction bases with no gene match: 13. This CDR3 is 15 amino acids long. CDR3 sequence (DNA): TGTGCCAGCACCCCTGAAGGACAGGGAATCCACGAGCAGTACTTC. It codes for CASTPEGQGIHEQYF.

The chain is built from TRBV5-4 and TRBJ2-3, with unresolved D. Germline CDR1 is SGHNT and CDR2 is YYREEE (reference sequence). V was shortened by 1 base and J by 3 bases, with 6 bases between the two germline ends. The CDR3 has 13 amino acids. The CDR3 is CASSLSNTDTQYF. As DNA, the CDR3 is TGTGCCAGCAGCTTGAGTAATACAGATACGCAGTATTTT.

There are a few counts of this clonotype. V usage is TRBV4-1 and J usage is TRBJ2-7; 8 bases match TRBD1. This CDR3 region has 14 residues. Germline lookup yields CDR1 MGHRA and CDR2 YSYEKL. The V and J ends lost 0 bases and 5 bases, in that order; junction bases with no gene match: 3. CDR3 DNA: TGCGCCAGCAGCCAAGAATCAGGGGGCGACGAGCAGTACTTC. Amino acids: CASSQESGGDEQYF.

The chain is built from TRBV28 and TRBJ1-2; 7 bases map to TRBD1. J lost 8 bases, V lost 7 bases, and 13 bases had no gene match. CDR3 length equals 14 residues. Germline loops: CDR1 MDHEN, CDR2 SYDVKM. In DNA form, the CDR3 reads TGTGCCAGCACCACCCGGCTCAGGGGGGGCGGCTACACCTTC. This gives the protein CASTTRLRGGGYTF.